The sequence of this T cell receptor beta chain was determined in a study of T cells in Graves' hyperthyroidism and ophthalmopathy. Regarding the study as a whole: A model using 13 V-J features told ophthalmopathy apart from stable hyperthyroidism.

Diagnosis relied on clinical symptoms, serum thyroxine and TRAb, thyroid ultrasound and orbital computed tomography. Germline values: CDR1 KGHDR, CDR2 SFDVKD. V dropped 4 bases and J dropped 7 bases, with 15 bases sitting between them. There are 14 residues in the CDR3. What was amplified from RNA transcripts were TCR beta CDR3 regions. TCR CDR3 underwent first-round RT-PCR with the HTBI primer set. TCRdb independently ran MiXCR on the multiplex PCR reads; one entry per CDR3 protein. The table lists 300,000 to 350,000 distinct CDR3 sequences, around 13% of them singletons. On this clonotype itself: Its target is unknown.

This TCR was recovered from a woman in her 30s with Graves' hyperthyroidism. The sequenced sample was blood. The chain has TRBV24-1 and TRBJ2-5; tentatively, D is TRBD2 (6 bases). CDR3 sequence reads: CATSDGAHGGTQYF. The CDR3 DNA sequence: TGTGCCACCAGTGACGGCGCCCACGGGGGGACCCAGTACTTC.